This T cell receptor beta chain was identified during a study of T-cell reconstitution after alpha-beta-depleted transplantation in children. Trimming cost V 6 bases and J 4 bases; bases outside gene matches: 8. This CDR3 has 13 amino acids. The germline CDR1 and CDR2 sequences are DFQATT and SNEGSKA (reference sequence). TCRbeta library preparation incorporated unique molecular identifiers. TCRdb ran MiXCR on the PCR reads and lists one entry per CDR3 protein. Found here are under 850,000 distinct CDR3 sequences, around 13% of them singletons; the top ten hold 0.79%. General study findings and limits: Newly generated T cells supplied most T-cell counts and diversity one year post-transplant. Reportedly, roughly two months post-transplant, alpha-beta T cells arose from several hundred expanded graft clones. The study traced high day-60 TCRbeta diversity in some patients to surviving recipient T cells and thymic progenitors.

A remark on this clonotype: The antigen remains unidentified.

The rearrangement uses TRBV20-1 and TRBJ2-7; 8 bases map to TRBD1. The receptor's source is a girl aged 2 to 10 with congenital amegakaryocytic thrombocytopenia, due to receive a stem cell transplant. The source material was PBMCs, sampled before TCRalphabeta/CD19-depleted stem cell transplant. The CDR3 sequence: CSALRGDRYEQYF. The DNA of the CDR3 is TGCAGTGCCCTCCGAGGGGACAGGTACGAGCAGTACTTC.